A single sample is the source of the 17 T cell receptor beta chains below, sequenced in a study of Siglec-9 on CD8 T cells in melanoma (dated by TCRdb to between 2018 and 2020). Libraries were built with the immunoSEQ multiplex PCR assay. TCRdb's version of the immuneACCESS table is confined to in-frame rearrangements and falls short of the full clone set. An unresolved V gene accounts for under half of the shortfall where checked; the remainder is of unknown origin. Counted in this sample were 29,000 or so clones; roughly 80% of them appeared once. The top ten hold roughly 6.3% of the sample. The sample consisted of Siglec-9- CD8+ T cells sorted from blood. The cell subset or site label, read with the paper, signifies: CD8 T cells lacking Siglec-9. The receptors were sampled from a human donor in good health.

The rearrangement uses TRBV10-1 and TRBJ2-3; D ambiguous. From germline, CDR1 is WNHNN and CDR2 SYGVQD (reference sequence). Deletions cut 3 bases from V and 6 bases from J, with 10 bases between. The CDR3 is made up of 13 amino acids. The CDR3 DNA reads TGCGCCAGCAGTGAAAGTGTCGGGGATACGCAGTATTTT. Its translation is CASSESVGDTQYF.

V usage is TRBV4-2 and J usage is TRBJ2-1; D is unclear. Germline CDR1 is LGHNA and CDR2 is YNFKEQ. Trimming left V 1 base short and J 0 bases short, with 13 bases between. The CDR3 sequence is 17 residues long. The CDR3 bases are TGTGCCAGCAGCCAAGTATCGGCCCCGAGCTCCTACAATGAGCAGTTCTTC. Translation gives CASSQVSAPSSYNEQFF.

The J gene is TRBJ2-6, the V gene TRBV2; D gene uncertain. V shed 3 bases and J shed 2 bases, with 11 bases lying between them. The CDR3 is 16 amino acids. The germline V gene encodes CDR1 SNHLY and CDR2 FYNNEI. CDR3: CASSELFAPGANVLTF. The CDR3 DNA reads TGTGCCAGCAGTGAGTTGTTCGCGCCTGGGGCCAACGTCCTGACTTTC.

This clone was counted only a few times. The rearrangement links TRBV7-9 to TRBJ1-1, with D possibly matching TRBD1 (5 bases). V was pared by 3 bases and J by 1 base, with 6 bases between. This CDR3 contains 13 residues. The germline V gene has CDR1 SEHNR and CDR2 FQNEAQ (reference sequence). The CDR3 DNA reads as TGTGCCAGCAGCTTGACAGAGAACACTGAAGCTTTCTTT. Its protein is CASSLTENTEAFF.

The V call is TRBV27, the J call TRBJ1-1; possibly TRBD1 for D (5 bases). V dropped 0 bases and J dropped 2 bases, with 7 bases sitting between them. The germline V gene encodes CDR1 MNHEY and CDR2 SMNVEV (reference sequence). The CDR3 runs to 14 residues. Here the CDR3 reads CASSLSRGNTEAFF. The CDR3 DNA sequence: TGTGCCAGCAGTTTATCTAGGGGTAACACTGAAGCTTTCTTT.

The V gene is TRBV10-3, the J gene TRBJ1-2; D uncertain. Between the trimmed V and J ends, which lost 3 bases and 2 bases, there was a span of 19 bases. The CDR3 has 17 residues. CDR1 and CDR2 from the germline V gene are ENHRY and SYGVKD. The chain's CDR3 is CAISDPRLLSSNYGYTF. The CDR3 DNA follows: TGTGCCATCAGTGACCCTAGACTTCTCTCCTCCAACTATGGCTACACCTTC.

The chain couples TRBV7-9 to TRBJ1-2; 9 bases are a match to TRBD1. Per the germline V gene, CDR1 is SEHNR and CDR2 is FQNEAQ (reference sequence). The CDR3 length is 14 residues. Losses at the gene ends were 5 bases for V and 5 bases for J; bases not matched to a gene: 6. DNA for the CDR3: TGTGCCAGCAGCCGAAGGGGACAGGGATATGGCTACACCTTC. Translated, it gives CASSRRGQGYGYTF.

This clone was seen only once. Here the CDR3 DNA reads TGTGCCAGCAGCCACGCCGGACTAGCGGTCACAGATACGCAGTATTTT. Its translation: CASSHAGLAVTDTQYF. The gene calls are TRBV14 and TRBJ2-3; 10 nucleotides line up with TRBD2. Germline lookup yields CDR1 SGHDN and CDR2 FVKESK. The trim removed 3 bases at V and 2 bases at J, leaving 5 bases unmatched. This CDR3 spans 16 amino acids. Full variable domain (rest looked up from reference TRBV14 and TRBJ2-3): EAGVTQFPSHSVIEKGQTVTLRCDPISGHDNLYWYRRVMGKEIKFLLHFVKESKQDESGMPNNRFLAERTGGTYSTLKVQPAELEDSGVYFCASSHAGLAVTDTQYFGPGTRLTVL.

This sequence joins TRBV7-9 and TRBJ2-3; D unclear. Trimming left V 3 bases short and J 0 bases short, with 7 bases between. Germline CDR1 is SEHNR and CDR2 is FQNEAQ (reference sequence). The CDR3 has 14 amino acids. Written as DNA, the CDR3 is TGTGCCAGCAGCTTTCCAGGCAGCACAGATACGCAGTATTTT. Translated, it gives CASSFPGSTDTQYF.

This rearrangement joins TRBV27 to TRBJ2-2; 8 positions agree with TRBD2. The germline V gene has CDR1 MNHEY and CDR2 SMNVEV (reference sequence). This CDR3 region has 17 residues. V lost 7 bases, J lost 2 bases, and 12 bases stayed unmatched. CDR3 nucleotides: TGTGCCAGCACCCCCTACGGGGGGGGCATAAACACCGGGGAGCTGTTTTTT. Translating gives CASTPYGGGINTGELFF.

This chain uses TRBV15 with TRBJ2-1, with 8 bases matching TRBD1. This CDR3 is 16 amino acids long. CDR1 and CDR2 (germline): LNHNV, YYDKDF (reference sequence). Trimming cost V 4 bases and J 7 bases; bases outside gene matches: 12. CDR3 in DNA: TGTGCCACCAGCACAAGACAGGGGTGGGAGATAAATGAGCAGTTCTTC. Translated: CATSTRQGWEINEQFF.

The chain combines TRBV19 with TRBJ2-1; D gene ambiguous. V gave up 4 bases and J gave up 0 bases, with 4 bases separating them. CDR3 length: 13 residues. Germline V gene sequence: CDR1 LNHDA, CDR2 SQIVND (reference sequence). For the CDR3, the DNA is TGTGCCAGTAGTACGAGCTCCTACAATGAGCAGTTCTTC. Protein product: CASSTSSYNEQFF.

Here the CDR3 DNA reads TGCAGCGTTGAAGGGCAGGCCGGTTCCACAGATACGCAGTATTTT. Amino acid sequence: CSVEGQAGSTDTQYF. V usage is TRBV29-1 and J usage is TRBJ2-3; D gene uncertain. The CDR3 has 15 amino acids. Germline V lookup: CDR1 SQVTM, CDR2 ANQGSEA. V lost 1 base to trimming and J lost 2 bases, with 13 bases between them.

This sequence joins TRBV7-9 and TRBJ1-1, with a possible D match to TRBD1 (5 bases). V was pared by 5 bases and J by 4 bases, with 23 bases between. The CDR3 contains 17 residues. CDR1 is SEHNR and CDR2 is FQNEAQ in the germline V gene (reference sequence). CDR3 sequence: CASSPNLGDPAGTEAFF. In DNA form, the CDR3 reads TGTGCCAGCAGCCCCAATTTGGGGGACCCGGCGGGCACTGAAGCTTTCTTT.

The V gene is TRBV19, the J gene TRBJ2-1, with D uncertain. The CDR3 totals 13 residues. V was trimmed by 1 base and J by 5 bases, leaving 6 bases between them. Germline V gives CDR1 LNHDA, CDR2 SQIVND (reference sequence). The DNA of the CDR3 is TGTGCCAGTAGTATAGTTTCCGACAATGAGCAGTTCTTC. Translating it yields CASSIVSDNEQFF.

The V and J genes are TRBV14 and TRBJ2-2; D unclear. The CDR3 runs 18 residues. Germline CDR1 and CDR2: SGHDN and FVKESK. The ends were cut back, 0 bases at V and 0 bases at J, with 14 bases in the middle. Here the CDR3 DNA reads TGTGCCAGCAGCCAAGATCCCTCAGTTGATGCGAACACCGGGGAGCTGTTTTTT. Residues: CASSQDPSVDANTGELFF.

The V and J genes are TRBV28 and TRBJ2-7; 7 bases align to TRBD1. This CDR3 has 12 residues. V lost 4 bases to trimming and J lost 9 bases; unmatched junction nucleotides: 6. Germline V lookup: CDR1 MDHEN, CDR2 SYDVKM. CDR3 DNA sequence: TGTGCCAGCAGTTCCGGACAGGCTGGGCAGTACTTC. Its translation: CASSSGQAGQYF.